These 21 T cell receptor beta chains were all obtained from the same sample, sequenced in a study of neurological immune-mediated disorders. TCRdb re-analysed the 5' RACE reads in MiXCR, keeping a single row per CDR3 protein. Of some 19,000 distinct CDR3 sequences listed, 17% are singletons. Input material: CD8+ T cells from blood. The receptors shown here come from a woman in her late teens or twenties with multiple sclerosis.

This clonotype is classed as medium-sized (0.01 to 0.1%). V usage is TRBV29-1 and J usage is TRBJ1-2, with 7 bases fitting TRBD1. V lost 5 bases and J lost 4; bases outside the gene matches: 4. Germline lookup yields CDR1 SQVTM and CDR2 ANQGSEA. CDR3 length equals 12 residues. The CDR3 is CSVLGQSYGYTF. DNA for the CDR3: TGCAGCGTTCTGGGACAGAGCTATGGCTACACCTTC. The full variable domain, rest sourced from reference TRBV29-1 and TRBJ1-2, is SAVISQKPSRDICQRGTSLTIQCQVDSQVTMMFWYRQQPGQSLTLIATANQGSEATYESGFVIDKFPISRPNLTFSTLTVSNMSPEDSSIYLCSVLGQSYGYTFGSGTRLTVV.

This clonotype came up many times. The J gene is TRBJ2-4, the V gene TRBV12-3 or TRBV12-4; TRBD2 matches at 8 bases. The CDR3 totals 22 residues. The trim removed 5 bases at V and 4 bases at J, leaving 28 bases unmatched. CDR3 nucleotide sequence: TGTGCCAGCAGTCCTCGCTTAGCGGGAAAGACTGCCGCACATATAAAGAAAAACATTCAGTACTTC. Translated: CASSPRLAGKTAAHIKKNIQYF.

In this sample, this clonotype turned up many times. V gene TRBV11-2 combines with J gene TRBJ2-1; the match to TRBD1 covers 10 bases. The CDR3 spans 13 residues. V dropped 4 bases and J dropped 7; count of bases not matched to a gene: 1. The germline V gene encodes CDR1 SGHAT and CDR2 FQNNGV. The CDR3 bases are TGTGCCAGCAGCTGGACAGGGGGGAATGAGCAGTTCTTC. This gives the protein CASSWTGGNEQFF.

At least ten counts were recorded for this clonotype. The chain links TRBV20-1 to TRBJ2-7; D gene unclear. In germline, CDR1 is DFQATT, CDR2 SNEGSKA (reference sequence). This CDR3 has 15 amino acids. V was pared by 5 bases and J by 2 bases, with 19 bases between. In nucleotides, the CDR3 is TGCAGTGCTCCATCCCCGACCATCCCAGCCTACGAGCAGTACTTC. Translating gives CSAPSPTIPAYEQYF.

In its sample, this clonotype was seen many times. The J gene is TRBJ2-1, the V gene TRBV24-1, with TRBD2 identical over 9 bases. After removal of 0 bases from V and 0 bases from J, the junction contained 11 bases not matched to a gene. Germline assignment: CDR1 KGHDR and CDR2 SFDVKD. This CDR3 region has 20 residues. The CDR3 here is CATSDLPLSSGESSYNEQFF. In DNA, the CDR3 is TGTGCCACCAGTGATTTGCCCCTCTCTAGCGGGGAAAGCTCCTACAATGAGCAGTTCTTC.

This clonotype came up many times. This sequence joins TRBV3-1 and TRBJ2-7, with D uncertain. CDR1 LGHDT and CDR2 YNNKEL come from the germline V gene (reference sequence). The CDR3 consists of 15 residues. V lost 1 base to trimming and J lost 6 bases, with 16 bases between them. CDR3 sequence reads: CASSQGPGSASEQYF. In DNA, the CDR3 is TGTGCCAGCAGCCAAGGACCGGGTTCCGCCTCCGAGCAGTACTTC.

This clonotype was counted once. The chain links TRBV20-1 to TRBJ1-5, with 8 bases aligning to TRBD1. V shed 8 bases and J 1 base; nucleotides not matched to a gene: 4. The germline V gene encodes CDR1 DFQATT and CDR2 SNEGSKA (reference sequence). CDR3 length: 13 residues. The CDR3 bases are TGCAGTACAGGGGGTAAGAGCAATCAGCCCCAGCATTTT. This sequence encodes CSTGGKSNQPQHF.

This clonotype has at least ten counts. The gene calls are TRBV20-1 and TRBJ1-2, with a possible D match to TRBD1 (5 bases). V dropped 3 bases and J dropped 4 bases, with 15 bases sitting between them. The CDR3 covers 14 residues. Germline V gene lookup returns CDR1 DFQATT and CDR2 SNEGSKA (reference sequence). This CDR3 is CSASFVGVGYGYTF. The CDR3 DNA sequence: TGCAGTGCTAGCTTTGTGGGGGTAGGCTATGGCTACACCTTC.

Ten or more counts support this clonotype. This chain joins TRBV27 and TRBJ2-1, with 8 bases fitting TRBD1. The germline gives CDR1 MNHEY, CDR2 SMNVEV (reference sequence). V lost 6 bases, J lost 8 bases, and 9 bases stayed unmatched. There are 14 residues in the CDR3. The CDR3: CASRAGGAGHEQFF. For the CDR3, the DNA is TGTGCCAGCAGGGCAGGGGGCGCGGGGCATGAGCAGTTCTTC.

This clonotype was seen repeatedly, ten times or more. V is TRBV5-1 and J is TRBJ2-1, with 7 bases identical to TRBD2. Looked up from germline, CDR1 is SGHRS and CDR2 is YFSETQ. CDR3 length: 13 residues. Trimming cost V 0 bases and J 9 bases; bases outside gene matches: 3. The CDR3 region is CASSLGGGSEQFF. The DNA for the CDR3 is TGCGCCAGCAGCTTGGGCGGGGGAAGTGAGCAGTTCTTC.

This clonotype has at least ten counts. The CDR3 region has the DNA TGTGCCAGCAGCCCCGGTTGGGGGTCTGCGGTGTACTTC. It yields the protein CASSPGWGSAVYF. The rearrangement links TRBV11-2 to TRBJ2-5; D possibly matches TRBD1 or TRBD2 (5 bases each). The germline V and J ends were trimmed by 5 bases and 13 bases, with 20 bases remaining between them. Germline CDR1 reads SGHAT; CDR2 reads FQNNGV. The CDR3 runs to 13 residues.

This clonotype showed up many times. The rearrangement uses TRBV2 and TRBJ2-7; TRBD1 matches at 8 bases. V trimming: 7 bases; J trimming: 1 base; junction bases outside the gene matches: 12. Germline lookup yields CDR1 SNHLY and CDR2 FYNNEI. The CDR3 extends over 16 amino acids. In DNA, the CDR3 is TGTGCCAGCAAAAGAGGGTCCAGGGGGCAATCCTACGAGCAGTACGTC. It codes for CASKRGSRGQSYEQYV.

The chain's CDR3 is CASSFARAGGELFF. CDR3 nucleotides: TGTGCCAGCAGCTTTGCCAGGGCCGGCGGGGAGCTGTTTTTT. This chain connects TRBV7-8 to TRBJ2-2, with D maybe TRBD1 (5 bases). The CDR3 is 14 amino acids. V lost 3 bases and J 7 bases, leaving 12 bases between the germline ends. The germline CDR1 and CDR2 sequences are SGHVS and FQNEAQ. The full variable domain, with the rest looked up from reference TRBV7-8 and TRBJ2-2, is GAGVSQSPRYKVAKRGQDVALRCDPISGHVSLFWYQQALGQGPEFLTYFQNEAQLDKSGLPSDRFFAERPEGSVSTLKIQRTQQEDSAVYLCASSFARAGGELFFGEGSRLTVL.

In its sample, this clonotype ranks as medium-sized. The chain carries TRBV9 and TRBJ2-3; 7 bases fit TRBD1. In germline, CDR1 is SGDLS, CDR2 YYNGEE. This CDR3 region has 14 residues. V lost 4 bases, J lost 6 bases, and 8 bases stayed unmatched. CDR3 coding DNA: TGTGCCAGCAGCCCAACGACAGGGACCGATACGCAGTATTTT. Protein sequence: CASSPTTGTDTQYF.

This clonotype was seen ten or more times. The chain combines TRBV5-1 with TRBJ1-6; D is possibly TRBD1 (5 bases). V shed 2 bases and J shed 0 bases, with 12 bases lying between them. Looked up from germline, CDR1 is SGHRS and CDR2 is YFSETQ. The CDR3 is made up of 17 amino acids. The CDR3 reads CASSLGQGSSYNSPLHF. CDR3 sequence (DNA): TGCGCCAGCAGCTTAGGACAAGGGAGCTCCTATAATTCACCCCTCCACTTT.

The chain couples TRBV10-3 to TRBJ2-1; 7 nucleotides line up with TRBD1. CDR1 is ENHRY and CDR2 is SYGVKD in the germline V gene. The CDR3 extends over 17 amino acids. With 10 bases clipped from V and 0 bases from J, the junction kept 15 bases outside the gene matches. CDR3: CATTQGQLMSSYNEQFF. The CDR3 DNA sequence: TGTGCCACCACCCAGGGACAGCTAATGAGCTCCTACAATGAGCAGTTCTTC.

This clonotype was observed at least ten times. The CDR3: CASSSWTSGGPRADTQYF. The CDR3, as DNA: TGTGCCAGCAGTTCTTGGACTAGCGGGGGCCCAAGGGCCGATACGCAGTATTTT. J is TRBJ2-3 and V is TRBV28, with TRBD2 matching over 13 bases. Germline assignment: CDR1 MDHEN and CDR2 SYDVKM. V lost 4 bases, J lost 6 bases, and 13 bases stayed unmatched. This CDR3 has 18 residues.

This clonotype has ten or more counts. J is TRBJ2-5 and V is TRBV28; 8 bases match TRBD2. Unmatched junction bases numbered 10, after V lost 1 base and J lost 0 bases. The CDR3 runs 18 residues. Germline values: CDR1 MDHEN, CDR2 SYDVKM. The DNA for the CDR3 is TGTGCCAGCAGTTTATTCCGGCGGGAGGTGGCCTACCAAGAGACCCAGTACTTC. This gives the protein CASSLFRREVAYQETQYF. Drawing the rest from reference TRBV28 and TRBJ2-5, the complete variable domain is DVKVTQSSRYLVKRTGEKVFLECVQDMDHENMFWYRQDPGLGLRLIYFSYDVKMKEKGDIPEGYSVSREKKERFSLILESASTNQTSMYLCASSLFRREVAYQETQYFGPGTRLLVL.

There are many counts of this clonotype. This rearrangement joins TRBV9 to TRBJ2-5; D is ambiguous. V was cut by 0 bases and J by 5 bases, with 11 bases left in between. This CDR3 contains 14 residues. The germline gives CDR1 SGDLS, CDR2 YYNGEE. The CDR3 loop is CASSVEERWETQYF. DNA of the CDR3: TGTGCCAGCAGCGTAGAGGAGCGATGGGAGACCCAGTACTTC.

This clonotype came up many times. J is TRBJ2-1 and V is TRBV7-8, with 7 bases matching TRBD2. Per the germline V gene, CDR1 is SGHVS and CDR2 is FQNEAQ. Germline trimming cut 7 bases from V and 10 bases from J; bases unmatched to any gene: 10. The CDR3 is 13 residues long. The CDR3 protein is CASTPGGGGEQFF. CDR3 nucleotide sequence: TGTGCCAGCACCCCGGGGGGAGGCGGGGAGCAGTTCTTC. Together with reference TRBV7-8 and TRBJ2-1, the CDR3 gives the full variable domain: GAGVSQSPRYKVAKRGQDVALRCDPISGHVSLFWYQQALGQGPEFLTYFQNEAQLDKSGLPSDRFFAERPEGSVSTLKIQRTQQEDSAVYLCASTPGGGGEQFFGPGTRLTVL.

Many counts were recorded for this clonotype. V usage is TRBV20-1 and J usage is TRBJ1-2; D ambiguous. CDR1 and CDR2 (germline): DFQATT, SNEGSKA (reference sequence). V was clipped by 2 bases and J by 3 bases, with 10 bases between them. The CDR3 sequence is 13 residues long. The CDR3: CSARYGVDYGYTF. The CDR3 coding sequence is TGCAGTGCTAGATACGGGGTAGACTATGGCTACACCTTC.